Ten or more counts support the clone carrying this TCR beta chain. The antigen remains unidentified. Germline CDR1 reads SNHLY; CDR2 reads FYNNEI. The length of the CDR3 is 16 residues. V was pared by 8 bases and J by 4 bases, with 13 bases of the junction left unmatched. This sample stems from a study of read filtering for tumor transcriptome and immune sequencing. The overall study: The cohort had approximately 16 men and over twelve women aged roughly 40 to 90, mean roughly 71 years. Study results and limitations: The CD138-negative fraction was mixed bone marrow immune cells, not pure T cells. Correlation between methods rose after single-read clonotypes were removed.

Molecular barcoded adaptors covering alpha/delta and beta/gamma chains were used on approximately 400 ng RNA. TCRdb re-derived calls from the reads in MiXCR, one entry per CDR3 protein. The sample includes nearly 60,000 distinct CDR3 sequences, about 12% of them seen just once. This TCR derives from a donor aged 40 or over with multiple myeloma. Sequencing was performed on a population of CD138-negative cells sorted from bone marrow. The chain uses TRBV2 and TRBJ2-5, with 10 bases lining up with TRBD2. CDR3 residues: CASREGSGGAGETQYF. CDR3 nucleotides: TGTGCCAGCCGCGAGGGAAGCGGGGGGGCTGGAGAGACCCAGTACTTC. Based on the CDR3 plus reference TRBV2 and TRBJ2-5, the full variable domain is EPEVTQTPSHQVTQMGQEVILRCVPISNHLYFYWYRQILGQKVEFLVSFYNNEISEKSEIFDDQFSVERPDGSNFTLKIRSTKLEDSAMYFCASREGSGGAGETQYFGPGTRLLVL.